These T cell receptor beta chains were read from a single sample in a study of blood T cell repertoires in COVID-19. Some clones are missing from TCRdb's copy, which holds only in-frame ones; the method was immunoSEQ multiplex PCR. The table shows fewer than 200,000 clones, with roughly nine tenths occurring only once. The sequenced sample was peripheral blood. The receptors derive from a man between 18 and 29 years old who had recovered from COVID-19. The CDR3 runs from the conserved cysteine through the conserved F or W. Fields, in order: D gene, clone size, J gene, V gene, CDR3 DNA, CDR3 protein. The D gene is left open where the match is weak. Clone size is shown for a subset of rows, as once, few, many or a class of expanded clone.

>TRBD1|NA|TRBJ2-7|TRBV10-3
TGTGCCATCAGGGACAGGTTTGACGAGCAGTACTTC
CAIRDRFDEQYF
>TRBD2|NA|TRBJ2-3|TRBV15
TGTGCCACCAGCCTAGGGGCTAGCGGGAGTACAGATACGCAGTATTTT
CATSLGASGSTDTQYF
>TRBD1|NA|TRBJ1-1|TRBV27
TGTGCCAGCGGTCAGGGGGCTTCAACTGAAGCTTTCTTT
CASGQGASTEAFF
>NA|NA|TRBJ2-6|TRBV18
TGTGCCAGCTCACCACAGGGAGCTGGGGCCAACGTCCTGACTTTC
CASSPQGAGANVLTF
>NA|NA|TRBJ2-1|TRBV5-4
TGTGCCAGCAGCTTGCAGTACAATGAGCAGTTCTTC
CASSLQYNEQFF
>NA|NA|TRBJ1-5|TRBV5-4
TGTGCCAGCAGTGCAGATAGCAATCAGCCCCAGCATTTT
CASSADSNQPQHF
>TRBD1|NA|TRBJ2-7|TRBV27
TGTGCCAGCAGTTTACAAGGGACAGGGGACTACGAGCAGTACTTC
CASSLQGTGDYEQYF
>NA|NA|TRBJ1-1|TRBV6-5
TGTGCCAGCATCGGGGAGAACACTGAAGCTTTCTTT
CASIGENTEAFF
>NA|NA|TRBJ1-2|TRBV2
TGTGCCAGCAGTGAAAGGGGCCGTCCCGACTATGGCTACACCTTC
CASSERGRPDYGYTF
>TRBD2|NA|TRBJ2-2|TRBV2
TGTGCCAGCAGTCCTAGCGGGACAAACACCGGGGAGCTGTTTTTT
CASSPSGTNTGELFF
>TRBD2|NA|TRBJ2-7|TRBV27
TGTGCCAGCAGTTGGAGCGGGAGCTACGAGCAGTACTTC
CASSWSGSYEQYF
>NA|NA|TRBJ2-3|TRBV18
TGTGCCAGCTCCCTAGGCCAGCGGCCAGATACGCAGTATTTT
CASSLGQRPDTQYF
>NA|NA|TRBJ1-5|TRBV28
TGTGCCAGCAGTTTGGGCAGGGAAAATCAGCCCCAGCATTTT
CASSLGRENQPQHF
>NA|NA|TRBJ2-1|TRBV24-1
TGTGCCACCAGTGACCTCGGGAGCAATGAGCAGTTCTTC
CATSDLGSNEQFF
>TRBD1|once|TRBJ1-1|TRBV7-2
TGTGCCAGCAGCCCACCGGGACAGGAGGCCGCTGAAGCTTTCTTT
CASSPPGQEAAEAFF
>TRBD2|NA|TRBJ2-1|TRBV5-5
TGTGCCAGCAGCTTGGTTGGGGGAGGGTACAATGAGCAGTTCTTC
CASSLVGGGYNEQFF